Here is one T cell receptor beta chain with its context. No antigen is known for it. Base qualities were left out, and no much larger clone turns up one base away. Taken from cysteine to phenylalanine, the CDR3 has 16 residues. This entry keeps only the CDR3 DNA: 48 bases, framed from base 1. From a lookup of the germline V gene, CDR1 and CDR2 are KGHSH and LQKENI. The junction shows trimming of 5 bases on V and 4 bases on J, plus 19 bases between the germline ends. The collaborating institutions used their own protocols to collect whole blood in K2EDTA tubes. For TCRbeta analysis, collaborator samples were shipped as frozen whole blood, as isolated PBMCs, or as DNA extracted from either sample type. The sample is drawn from a study of blood T cell repertoires in COVID-19 (dated by TCRdb to the early 2020s). Describing the broader study: Collaborator samples came from the United States, Italy and Spain and covered acute and convalescent phases of COVID-19. Where available, HLA class I and class II types were taken from metadata supplied by the sample provider and were not determined by assay-based typing. Nearly every sample came with metadata listing a de-identified subject ID, COVID-19 status, age in years and sex. The material from the prospective study consisted of cDNA or gDNA derived from T cells, B-cell-depleted T cells, or PBMCs. The samples were drawn from two sources: the first 160 participants of the ongoing ImmuneRACE study, and 1,254 subjects contributed by 6 global collaborators. The repertoires were released in a freely available public database intended as a resource for research on the immune response to SARS-CoV-2. Deeply sampled blood TCRbeta repertoires from subjects exposed to, actively infected with, or recovered from COVID-19 were included in the dataset. Study-level results and caveats: The quantity of clinical and demographic metadata differed by source and by participant and was supplied without curation.

TCRbeta CDR3 regions were amplified from genomic DNA using the immunoSEQ Assay, a bias-controlled multiplex PCR. The paper's processing steps were these. Nucleated cell counts per sample were estimated from amplification of reference gene primers within the assay. Sequence reads were collapsed and filtered to measure the absolute abundance of every unique TCRbeta CDR3 rearrangement. Productive Simpson clonality was computed per sample as the square root of Simpson's diversity index over productive rearrangements. Imported from immuneACCESS, the table was reduced by TCRdb to in-frame sequences with V and J called. These copies leave out some clones; in studies compared against another copy, an unresolved V gene accounts for under half, and the cause of the remainder is not known. V and J calls plus clone size are reproduced from that table; the DNA served to infer D and trimming. The sample contains tens of thousands of clones, around four fifths of them found a single time. Clones ranked in the top ten supply 36% of the sample.

The chain is encoded by TRBV18 joined to TRBJ2-3, with TRBD2 perhaps the D gene, on 5 matching bases. The sequencing input was peripheral blood. This TCR was sampled from a man between 65 and 85 years old with acute or convalescent COVID-19. The nucleotides are TGTGCCAGCTCATCGAGGAACGCGGGCGCGGCAGATACGCAGTATTTT. It specifies CASSSRNAGAADTQYF. With the rest looked up from the reference TRBV18 and TRBJ2-3 genes rather than sequenced, the full variable domain is NAGVMQNPRHLVRRRGQEARLRCSPMKGHSHVYWYRQLPEEGLKFMVYLQKENIIDESGMPKERFSAEFPKEGPSILRIQQVVRGDSAAYFCASSSRNAGAADTQYFGPGTRLTVL.